This TCR beta chain emerged from a study of CD8 T cells in Susac syndrome (dated 2019 in TCRdb). About the full investigation: The study used repertoire sequencing to test whether antigen drove CD8+ T cell activation and differentiation in Susac syndrome. CD8+ T cell repertoire clonality was compared between eleven to twelve healthy donors, about 14 Susac syndrome patients and 15 multiple sclerosis patients.

A note on this clonotype: No cognate antigen has been identified for it. Base qualities are not at hand, and no much larger clone is one base apart.

RNA was extracted using the RNeasy kit, and about 0.5 to 1 ug of the RNA was reverse transcribed with random hexamers. The immunoSEQ multiplex PCR assay, covering 54 Vbeta and 13 Jbeta segments, was used to amplify TCR beta CDR3 regions. To correct PCR amplification bias, a synthetic template baseline was used for both primer optimization and computational correction. In the source study's methods: Reads were annotated to V, D and J genes according to IMGT and were analyzed with immunoSEQ Analyzer, with only productive sequences retained. Clonality was calculated as one minus the Shannon entropy normalized by log2 of the number of productive unique sequences. For each patient and control, public and private clones were evaluated within the 100 most prevalent clones. Susac-specific clones were defined as absent from healthy and MS cohorts, 1052 published viral clones and other ImmuneACCESS disease sequences. The public sequencing data were trimmed at Q25 with fastp and processed into clonotypes with MiXCR by TCRdb, which kept only in-frame beta chains. Here each entry gathers all rows of one CDR3 protein and keeps the most common genes and DNA. The V and J calls were not made by the authors but by TCRdb's processing. For this sample the table gives a few hundred thousand distinct CDR3 sequences, of which roughly nine tenths were detected only once. The top ten clones comprise about 0.12% of the sample.

Results the study describes overall, beyond this receptor: The TCR sequencing and HLA analysis was acknowledged to have included a relatively small number of individuals.

V and J lose 3 bases and 8 bases, and a span of 16 bases separates them. From its cysteine to its phenylalanine, the CDR3 spans 15 amino acids. Only the CDR3 DNA is retained, 45 bases long and in frame from the first base. Per the germline V gene, ENHRY is the CDR1 and SYGVKD is the CDR2. High-throughput TCR beta sequencing profiled peripheral blood CD8+ and CD4+ T cells from healthy donors, Susac syndrome patients and multiple sclerosis patients. The multiple sclerosis controls were treatment-naive patients whose relapsing-remitting disease, either stable or active, fulfilled the revised McDonald criteria. Bulk CD8+ and CD4+ T cells were purified by magnetic negative isolation, while CD8+ TEMRA cells were enriched using FACS. Blood was drawn into EDTA tubes, processed within 24 hours, and PBMCs were isolated by density gradient centrifugation. PBMCs destined for TCR sequencing were cryopreserved in liquid nitrogen and later thawed in a 37 °C water bath. The sorted or isolated CD4+, CD8+ and CD8+ TEMRA cells had a purity of 90% or higher.

The source of this sequence is a human donor with multiple sclerosis. The sequenced material came from CD8+ T cells from PBMCs. The chain uses TRBV10-3 and TRBJ2-2; the D region is possibly TRBD1 or TRBD2, each matching across 5 bases. The CDR3 is CAISDRRDQTGELFF. Read as DNA, the sequence is TGTGCCATCAGTGACCGCAGGGACCAGACAGGGGAGCTGTTTTTT.